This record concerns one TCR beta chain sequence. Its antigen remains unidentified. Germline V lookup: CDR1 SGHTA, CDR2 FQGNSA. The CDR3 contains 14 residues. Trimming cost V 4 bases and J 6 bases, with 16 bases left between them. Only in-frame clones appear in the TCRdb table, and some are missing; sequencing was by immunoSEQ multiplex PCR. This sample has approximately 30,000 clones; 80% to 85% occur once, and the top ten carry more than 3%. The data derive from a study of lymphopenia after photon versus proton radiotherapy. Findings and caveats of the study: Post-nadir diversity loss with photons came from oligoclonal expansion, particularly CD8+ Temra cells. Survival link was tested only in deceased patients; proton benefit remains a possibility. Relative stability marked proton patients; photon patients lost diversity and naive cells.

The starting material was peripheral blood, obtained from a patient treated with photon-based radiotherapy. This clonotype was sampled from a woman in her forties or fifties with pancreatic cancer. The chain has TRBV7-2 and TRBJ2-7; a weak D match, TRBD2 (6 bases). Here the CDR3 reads CASSSGLGPREQYF. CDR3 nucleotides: TGTGCCAGCAGCTCGGGACTGGGTCCGCGCGAGCAGTACTTC.